Listed below are T cell receptor beta chains from one sample, sequenced in a study of T cell changes during pregnancy in multiple sclerosis. The table came from immunoSEQ multiplex PCR; TCRdb's copy has only in-frame clones and leaves some out. The sample records almost 40,000 clones, about 93% being singletons. The sample consisted of CD4+ T cells from peripheral blood mononuclear cells, taken in the third trimester of pregnancy. Every receptor here comes from a female donor in good health, enrolled as a control in a pregnancy study. CDR3s include the opening cysteine and the closing phenylalanine or tryptophan. The order of the fields is J gene, clone size, D gene, V gene, CDR3 DNA, CDR3 protein. D genes are given only for firm matches. Size tells how often a clone was seen (once, few, many) or the class of an expanded clone, and some rows leave it out.

>TRBJ2-5|NA|NA|TRBV9
TGTGCCAGCAGCGCCGGACAAAATTCAAAGACCCAGTACTTC
CASSAGQNSKTQYF
>TRBJ1-3|NA|NA|TRBV19
TGTGCCAGTAGTCGTCAGACAGACTCTGGAAACACCATATATTTT
CASSRQTDSGNTIYF
>TRBJ2-5|NA|TRBD2|TRBV7-9
TGTGCCAGCAGCTATCGGCGGGGGGGTCAAGAGACCCAGTACTTC
CASSYRRGGQETQYF
>TRBJ2-1|NA|TRBD2|TRBV27
TGTGCCAGCAGTTTCCGGGGGACTAGCGGGAGGCTCACTAAGTATGAGCAGTTCTTC
CASSFRGTSGRLTKYEQFF
>TRBJ2-7|NA|TRBD1|TRBV2
TGTGCCAGCAGTGATAGGACAGGGGTGGTCGAGCAGTACTTC
CASSDRTGVVEQYF
>TRBJ1-4|NA|TRBD1|TRBV5-6
TGTGCCAGCAGCCTATCCCTGGGACAGGGGGCTAGAAAACTGTTTTTT
CASSLSLGQGARKLFF
>TRBJ2-7|NA|TRBD2|TRBV25-1
TGTGCCAGCAGTGAGACGGATCTAGCGGCGTACGAGCAGTACTTC
CASSETDLAAYEQYF
>TRBJ2-7|NA|TRBD2|TRBV10-3
TGTGCCATCACCCCGGGAGGGTCGCAGCGCGAGCAGTACTTC
CAITPGGSQREQYF
>TRBJ2-7|once|TRBD1|TRBV5-4
TGTGCCAGCAGCAGGACAGGGGCGCCTTACGAGCAGTACTTC
CASSRTGAPYEQYF
>TRBJ1-1|NA|NA|TRBV11-1
TGTGCCAGCAGCTTAGACAGGATAGCTGAAGCTTTCTTT
CASSLDRIAEAFF
>TRBJ1-1|once|NA|TRBV29-1
TGCAGCGTTGATAACGGTTTCGGGACTGAAGCTTTCTTT
CSVDNGFGTEAFF
>TRBJ1-2|medium-sized|TRBD1|TRBV14
TGTGCCAGCAGCTTACGGACAGGTCTGGGAGGCTACACCTTC
CASSLRTGLGGYTF
>TRBJ1-3|NA|TRBD1|TRBV4-2
TGTGCCAGCAGCCAAGCAGGGGGCGCTGGAAACACCATATATTTT
CASSQAGGAGNTIYF